This T cell receptor beta chain was recovered during a study of cytomegalovirus exposure and HLA in healthy donors. Points from the study as a whole: Reported findings show TCR beta sequences accurately forecast HLA-A and HLA-B alleles in most subjects.

The PCR made use of 60 Vbeta and 13 Jbeta primers. Sequencing was performed with immunoSEQ multiplex PCR; in TCRdb, only in-frame clones are kept and a portion is missing. The sample records under 200,000 clones, about three quarters being singletons. About this clone itself: What it recognizes is unknown.

The junction had 4 bases not matched to a gene; V was cut back by 6 bases and J by 8 bases. Germline V gene data show CDR1 as SGHTA and CDR2 as FQGNSA. CDR3 length equals 12 residues. Sequencing input: PBMCs. The sequence was obtained from a female donor in good health and CMV-seronegative. This sequence joins TRBV7-2 and TRBJ2-3; 8 bases are shared with TRBD1. The CDR3 DNA reads as TGTGCCAGCAGACTCGACAGGGGTACGCAGTATTTT. This sequence encodes CASRLDRGTQYF.